This section outlines one T cell receptor beta chain sequence together with its context. Its cognate antigen is unknown. This entry is derived from a study of cytomegalovirus exposure and HLA in healthy donors. Findings of the study overall: In a later analysis, the majority of CMV-associated beta chains seemingly showed HLA restriction. Some public TCRs appeared in many individuals, while most sequences were rare. The records held CMV serostatus as the only immune exposure information. In a later analysis, across HLA loci, associated TCR counts were highest for DRB1, lowest for HLA-C.

Use of 60 Vbeta and 13 Jbeta primers characterized the PCR. Sequencing was performed with immunoSEQ multiplex PCR; in TCRdb, only in-frame clones are kept and a portion is missing. The data show roughly 200,000 clones, around 80% seen once. Germline CDR1 is SEHNR and CDR2 is FQNEAQ (reference sequence). CDR3 length: 18 amino acids. V trimming: 1 base; J trimming: 7 bases; junction bases outside the gene matches: 11. The chain is built from TRBV7-9 and TRBJ1-5; the match to TRBD1 covers 12 bases. The sample taken for sequencing was PBMCs. The sequence was obtained from a woman in her sixties in good health and CMV-seropositive. The CDR3 nucleotides are TGTGCCAGCAGCTTAGATTTTAGGGACAGGGGGCAGGGGCAGCCCCAGCATTTT. Translating gives CASSLDFRDRGQGQPQHF.